The clone carrying this TCR beta chain was detected once. Antigen specificity is unknown. The source of the sample is a study of cytomegalovirus exposure and HLA in healthy donors. Study information: A later analysis reported the approximately 120 validation repertoires used the same platform as the 666 first-cohort repertoires.

Study-wide results and limits: Altogether, around 160 TCR beta chains were recorded as cytomegalovirus-associated. Rarity characterized most TCR sequences, yet some public TCRs appeared in many donors.

The J segment lost 3 bases and the V segment lost 4 bases, leaving 4 bases of the junction unmatched. Looked up from germline, CDR1 is SGHDT and CDR2 is YYEEEE. The CDR3 runs to 14 residues. Only in-frame clones appear in the TCRdb table, and some are missing; sequencing was by immunoSEQ multiplex PCR. This table holds tens of thousands of clones, around 90% found once. This clonotype was sampled from a young woman in good health and CMV-seropositive. Input material: PBMCs. The J gene is TRBJ2-1, the V gene TRBV5-6; 7 bases align to TRBD2. The DNA of the CDR3 is TGTGCCAGCAGCATAAGGGACTACTACAATGAGCAGTTCTTC. It yields the protein CASSIRDYYNEQFF.